A single sample gave rise to the 11 T cell receptor beta chains below, sequenced in a study of blood T cell repertoires in COVID-19. Using immunoSEQ multiplex PCR, the repertoire was profiled, and TCRdb retains in-frame clones only, with some absent. The sample includes approximately 200,000 clones, roughly 84% of them seen just once. The sequenced sample consisted of PBMCs or T cells enriched from blood (not recorded which). Receptors were obtained from a man aged 30 to 45 in a cohort exposed to, infected with or recovered from COVID-19 (not recorded which).

The genes are TRBV15 and TRBJ1-5, with a possible D match to TRBD1 (5 bases). The CDR3 has 13 amino acids. The V gene's germline CDR1 is LNHNV and CDR2 YYDKDF (reference sequence). The V end lost 3 bases, the J end lost 5 bases, and 8 bases lay between the germline ends. The CDR3 bases are TGTGCCACCAGCAGCAGGGTTGATCAGCCCCAGCATTTT. It encodes CATSSRVDQPQHF.

The V gene is TRBV2, the J gene TRBJ1-5; D uncertain. V shed 3 bases and J shed 0 bases, with 9 bases lying between them. The CDR3 consists of 15 residues. Germline loops: CDR1 SNHLY, CDR2 FYNNEI. The CDR3 DNA follows: TGTGCCAGCAGTGACTGGTCAGATAGCAATCAGCCCCAGCATTTT. Its translation is CASSDWSDSNQPQHF.

The rearrangement joins TRBV9 to TRBJ2-1; 11 nucleotides match TRBD2. J was trimmed by 7 bases and V by 1 base; bases with no gene match: 4. Looked up from germline, CDR1 is SGDLS and CDR2 is YYNGEE. This CDR3 has 15 residues. The CDR3 reads CASSVMGLADNEQFF. The CDR3 DNA reads TGTGCCAGCAGCGTAATGGGACTAGCGGATAATGAGCAGTTCTTC.

The V and J genes are TRBV5-1 and TRBJ2-5; 7 bases match TRBD1. From germline, CDR1 is SGHRS and CDR2 YFSETQ. Trimming took 6 bases from V and 5 from J; bases not matched to a gene: 13. The CDR3 is 15 amino acids. The CDR3 nucleotides read TGCGCCAGCAAAGAGATGACAGGGCGGACGGAGACCCAGTACTTC. Translation: CASKEMTGRTETQYF.

In this sample, this clone turned up once. The chain recombines TRBV5-1 with TRBJ2-2; TRBD2 matches at 10 bases. Per the germline V gene, CDR1 is SGHRS and CDR2 is YFSETQ. V trimming: 5 bases; J trimming: 5 bases; junction bases outside the gene matches: 3. The CDR3 consists of 14 residues. CDR3 nucleotides: TGCGCCAGCAGACCTAGCGGGAGTACCGGGGAGCTGTTTTTT. As protein: CASRPSGSTGELFF.

The J gene is TRBJ2-3, the V gene TRBV5-4, with 12 nucleotides matching TRBD2. Per the germline V gene, CDR1 is SGHNT and CDR2 is YYREEE (reference sequence). The CDR3 is made up of 16 amino acids. V was clipped by 4 bases and J by 4 bases; unmatched bases: 7. This CDR3 is CASSEGTSGRADTQYF. The CDR3 region has the DNA TGTGCCAGCAGCGAAGGGACTAGCGGGCGCGCAGATACGCAGTATTTT.

This rearrangement joins TRBV18 to TRBJ1-5, with D possibly being TRBD1 (5 bases). The germline V gene encodes CDR1 KGHSH and CDR2 LQKENI. Trimming shortened V by 7 bases and J by 0 bases, and 28 bases separated the two germline ends. The CDR3 is 20 amino acids. CDR3 nucleotide sequence: TGTGCCAGCTACTTCAACGGGCAGGGCGGTCGGATATATAGCAATCAGCCCCAGCATTTT. It specifies CASYFNGQGGRIYSNQPQHF. The full variable domain, in which reference TRBV18 and TRBJ1-5 provide the parts outside the CDR3, is NAGVMQNPRHLVRRRGQEARLRCSPMKGHSHVYWYRQLPEEGLKFMVYLQKENIIDESGMPKERFSAEFPKEGPSILRIQQVVRGDSAAYFCASYFNGQGGRIYSNQPQHFGDGTRLSIL.

The chain employs TRBV9 and TRBJ2-3; D is possibly TRBD1 (5 bases). The V and J ends lost 3 bases and 6 bases respectively, with 11 bases between them. The CDR3 has 13 residues. Germline CDR1 SGDLS, CDR2 YYNGEE. The CDR3 nucleotides are TGTGCCAGCAGCGAAGTGGGGCGGGATACGCAGTATTTT. It codes for CASSEVGRDTQYF.

The J gene is TRBJ2-4, the V gene TRBV7-2, with 9 bases fitting TRBD2. The CDR3 length is 15 residues. V lost 2 bases, J lost 6 bases, and 5 bases stayed unmatched. Germline CDR1 reads SGHTA; CDR2 reads FQGNSA. The CDR3 reads CASSLIAGEGNIQYF. The DNA of the CDR3 is TGTGCCAGCAGCTTAATAGCGGGAGAGGGAAACATTCAGTACTTC.

The chain recombines TRBV9 with TRBJ1-2, with D perhaps matching TRBD1 (5 bases). CDR3 size: 16 residues. In germline, CDR1 is SGDLS, CDR2 YYNGEE. V was pared by 0 bases and J by 4 bases, with 16 bases between. The CDR3 here is CASSVDRTMRGYGYTF. In DNA form, the CDR3 reads TGTGCCAGCAGCGTAGATAGGACAATGAGAGGCTATGGCTACACCTTC.

The CDR3 is CASSQLTGDYEQYF. CDR3 nucleotides: TGTGCCAGCAGCCAGCTGACAGGGGACTACGAGCAGTACTTC. The chain couples TRBV11-2 to TRBJ2-7; TRBD1 agrees at 8 bases. CDR1 and CDR2 (germline): SGHAT, FQNNGV. This CDR3 contains 14 residues. J lost 3 bases, V lost 5 bases, and 6 bases had no gene match.